This T cell receptor beta chain was captured in a study of T cell repertoires in cytomegalovirus infection (dated by TCRdb to the late 2010s). Context from the whole study: Because public TCR beta signatures pointed to carriage of CMV infection together with the matching HLA type, the HLA type of each donor mattered for the analysis.

TCRdb shows the sequencer as Illumina HiSeq 1500. Through fastp at Q25 and MiXCR, TCRdb rebuilt clones from the public reads, retaining in-frame beta chains. CDR3 protein sequences are deduplicated, and each keeps its most common genes and DNA. This sample is represented by about 300,000 distinct CDR3 sequences; about 25% of them were singletons. The ten top clones hold around 13% of the sample. This clonotype was observed at least ten times. Its binding antigen is unknown. Base qualities are not at hand, and no much larger clone is one base apart. Here is what the overall study found, with its caveats: The ex vivo response was dominated by HLA-C-restricted CMV-specific TCR beta clonotypes, which also provided the single most frequent clonotype in two of eight donors. In both this cohort and an independent approximately 400-donor cohort, the cumulative frequency of public TCR beta family members distinguished carriers of CMV infection plus the relevant HLA type.

Trimming leaves V shorter by 6 bases and J shorter by 1 base, with the junction holding 4 bases beyond the gene matches. The germline V gene (reference sequence) supplies CDR1 SGHNT and CDR2 YYREEE. Counted from cysteine to phenylalanine, this CDR3 has 14 amino acids. The entry retains the CDR3 DNA only, 42 bases that are in frame from base 1. The sequenced sample was PBMCs. The chain employs TRBV5-4 and TRBJ2-7; 10 central bases correspond to TRBD2. This TCR came from a human donor in good health (CMV status not recorded). Some clones in this sample may be carry-over from other donors' samples. The CDR3 loop reads CASMLAGESYEQYF. At the DNA level, the sequence is TGTGCCAGCATGCTAGCGGGAGAATCCTACGAGCAGTACTTC.